Each of the 7 T cell receptor beta chains below was sequenced from the same sample in a study of shared clonotypes between healthy human individuals. Produced via immunoSEQ multiplex PCR; TCRdb's table is partial and in-frame only. The top ten clones hold about 1.7% of a sample with more than 2 million clones, around 93% of them seen once. Terminally differentiated effector memory CD45RA+ cells were excluded from the naive CD8 cells, which were CD45RO-negative and positively selected for CCR7. Sequences were obtained from naive CD8+ T cells from PBMCs. The source is a man aged 18 to 30 in good health. Some clones in this sample may be carry-over from other donors' samples.

This chain connects TRBV18 to TRBJ2-7; D may match TRBD1 or TRBD2 (5 bases each). CDR1 is KGHSH and CDR2 is LQKENI in the germline V gene. Trimming took 5 bases from V and 5 from J, leaving 13 bases between them. CDR3 length equals 13 residues. The CDR3 region is CASSDGTQNEQYF. The CDR3 DNA reads TGTGCCAGCTCAGACGGGACCCAGAACGAGCAGTACTTC.

V and J are TRBV2 and TRBJ2-1; a possible D gene is TRBD2 (5 bases). Trimming took off 4 bases at V and 5 bases at J, with 9 bases between the two ends. The germline gives CDR1 SNHLY, CDR2 FYNNEI. This CDR3 contains 13 residues. CDR3 sequence reads: CASSGRIHNEQFF. The CDR3 nucleotides are TGTGCCAGCAGTGGGAGGATTCACAATGAGCAGTTCTTC.

This chain connects TRBV7-7 to TRBJ2-2; a weak D match, TRBD1 (5 bases). The CDR3 extends over 15 amino acids. The germline gives CDR1 SSHAT, CDR2 FNYEAQ (reference sequence). Deletions cut 5 bases from V and 1 base from J, with 11 bases between. CDR3 DNA: TGTGCCAGCAGCGCTGAAACAGGGAACACCGGGGAGCTGTTTTTT. Translation: CASSAETGNTGELFF.

The chain has TRBV7-9 and TRBJ2-1, with D possibly called TRBD1 or TRBD2 (5 bases each). CDR3 length: 17 residues. Germline CDR1 and CDR2: SEHNR and FQNEAQ (reference sequence). The V end was cut by 5 bases, the J end by 10 bases, with 27 bases between. The chain's CDR3 is CASSLPGTGRRREEQFF. The CDR3 coding sequence is TGTGCCAGCAGCCTACCGGGAACAGGCCGGCGTCGAGAGGAGCAGTTCTTC.

The CDR3 region has the DNA TGTGCCAGCAGTACCCCGAGAGGGTTTGGAAACACCATATATTTT. Encoded protein: CASSTPRGFGNTIYF. The chain uses TRBV28 and TRBJ1-3; the D is unclear. The germline gives CDR1 MDHEN, CDR2 SYDVKM. Trimming took off 5 bases at V and 3 bases at J, with 14 bases between the two ends. The CDR3 consists of 15 residues.

This chain connects TRBV27 to TRBJ2-7; TRBD2 might be the D (5 bases). This CDR3 contains 15 residues. The germline V gene has CDR1 MNHEY and CDR2 SMNVEV (reference sequence). V was cut by 10 bases and J by 0 bases, with 19 bases left in between. CDR3 loop: CATRPGGLSSYEQYF. Written as DNA, the CDR3 is TGTGCCACCCGACCCGGCGGGTTAAGCTCCTACGAGCAGTACTTC.

This clone has just one count. This chain uses TRBV5-1 with TRBJ2-7, with a possible D match to TRBD1 (5 bases). Germline V gives CDR1 SGHRS, CDR2 YFSETQ. Trimming removed 2 bases at V and 4 bases at J, with 16 bases between. The CDR3 consists of 15 residues. The CDR3 nucleotides read TGCGCCAGCAGCTTCTCTCAGGGCCAGGGTTACGAGCAGTACTTC. Amino acids: CASSFSQGQGYEQYF.